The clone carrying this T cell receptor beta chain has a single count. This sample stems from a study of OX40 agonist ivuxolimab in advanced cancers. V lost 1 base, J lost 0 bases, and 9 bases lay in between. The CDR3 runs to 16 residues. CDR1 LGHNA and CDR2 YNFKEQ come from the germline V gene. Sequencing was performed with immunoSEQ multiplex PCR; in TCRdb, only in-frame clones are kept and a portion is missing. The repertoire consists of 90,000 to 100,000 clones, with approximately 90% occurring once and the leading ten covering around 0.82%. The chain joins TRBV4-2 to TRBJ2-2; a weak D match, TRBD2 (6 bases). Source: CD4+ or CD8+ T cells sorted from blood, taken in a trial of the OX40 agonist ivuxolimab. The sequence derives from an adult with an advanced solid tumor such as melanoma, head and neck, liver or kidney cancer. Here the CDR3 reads CASSQALASNTGELFF. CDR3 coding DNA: TGTGCCAGCAGCCAAGCCCTAGCGTCGAACACCGGGGAGCTGTTTTTT.